This T cell receptor beta chain originates from a study of CD8 T cells in Susac syndrome. Sequencing of TCR beta, carried out with a high-throughput approach, was applied to CD8+ and CD4+ T cells from the blood. Of note for this clonotype: Its target is unknown.

When the RNA was reverse transcribed, random hexamers were used with an input of about 0.5 to 1 ug. TCRdb re-called the immunoSEQ multiplex PCR reads through MiXCR, storing one row per CDR3 protein. Of about 150,000 distinct CDR3 sequences in the sample, over 95% were seen once. Points from the study as a whole: Acknowledgment was made by the study that its TCR sequencing and HLA analysis involved a relatively small number of individuals.

CDR3 length equals 16 residues. V was cut by 4 bases and J by 7 bases, with 20 bases left in between. Germline CDR1 is LGHDT and CDR2 is YNNKEL (reference sequence). Material for sequencing was CD8+ T cells from PBMCs. The V call is TRBV3-1, the J call TRBJ2-1, with D maybe TRBD2 (6 bases). The receptor was derived from a human donor with multiple sclerosis. CDR3 in amino acids: CASSRSEGLFRNEQFF. The CDR3 DNA reads as TGTGCCAGCAGCCGCTCGGAGGGGTTGTTTAGGAATGAGCAGTTCTTC.